This paragraph reports one T cell receptor beta chain. Its antigen is not identified. This may be a read error, as it is one base from a much larger clone. This specimen comes from a study of CD8 T cells in ankylosing spondylitis. Points from the study as a whole: Disease-linked clones reportedly concentrated significantly in matched ankylosing spondylitis synovial fluid.

In making TCR beta libraries, quantitative 5'-RACE with molecular barcodes was used. TCRdb re-called the 5' RACE reads through MiXCR, storing one row per CDR3 protein. Here the sample spans around 280,000 distinct CDR3 sequences, 15% to 25% being singletons. The CDR3 extends over 12 amino acids. Sequenced sample: blood, either unsorted or a sorted T cell fraction (not recorded which). The chain links TRBV12-3 or TRBV12-4 to TRBJ2-5; either TRBD1 or TRBD2 may fit D (5 bases each). The receptor comes from a male donor with ankylosing spondylitis or in good health (not recorded which). The CDR3 protein is CASRRGQENQYF. The CDR3 coding sequence is TGTGCCAGCCGTCGGGGCCAAGAGAACCAGTACTTC.